This T cell receptor beta chain was captured by sequencing in a study of molecular identifiers for immune sequencing clone quantification. MiXCR was run by TCRdb on the PCR reads, yielding one entry per CDR3 protein. This table holds approximately 320,000 distinct CDR3 sequences, under 25% found once. The CDR3 consists of 15 residues. In germline, CDR1 is SGDLS, CDR2 YYNGEE. The V segment lost 3 bases and the J segment 4 bases; nucleotides outside the gene matches: 9. This sequence was found in a human donor in good health. Some libraries in this study had Jurkat cell RNA spiked in. This chain connects TRBV9 to TRBJ1-1, with 7 bases lining up with TRBD1. The specimen was naive CD8+ T cells from blood, with Jurkat cell RNA spiked in. Subset: FACS-sorted CD8+CD4-CCR7+CD45RA+ naive T cells. In nucleotides, the CDR3 is TGTGCCAGCAGCGCCTCAGGGGGTTCGGGCACTGAAGCTTTCTTT. Its translation: CASSASGGSGTEAFF. Based on the CDR3 plus reference TRBV9 and TRBJ1-1, the full variable domain is DSGVTQTPKHLITATGQRVTLRCSPRSGDLSVYWYQQSLDQGLQFLIQYYNGEERAKGNILERFSAQQFPDLHSELNLSSLELGDSALYFCASSASGGSGTEAFFGQGTRLTVV.